Each of the 3 T cell receptor beta chains below was sequenced from the same sample in a study of human T cells and chemical hapten exposure. The time point denotes: pre-sensitization, week 0. Indicated treatment: therapeutic diphenylcyclopropenone sensitization with weekly scalp DPC. TCRdb re-called the RACE reads with MiXCR, one entry per CDR3 protein. The data show about 250,000 distinct CDR3 sequences, around 7% seen once. The source material was whole blood, sampled in connection with sensitization to the hapten diphenylcyclopropenone (DPC). These receptor sequences come from a man in his late teens or twenties with alopecia areata. Some clones in this sample may be carry-over from other donors' samples.

DNA for the CDR3: TGTGCCAGCAGTTACGCCGGGGAGCTGTTTTTT. Protein sequence: CASSYAGELFF. This chain links TRBV6-2 or TRBV6-3 with TRBJ2-2, with D unclear. The CDR3 runs to 11 residues. The germline V gene has CDR1 MNHEY and CDR2 SVGEGT. Trimming removed 2 bases from V and 6 bases from J, with 1 base in between.

The chain carries TRBV9 and TRBJ2-3, with a tentative D call TRBD2 (5 bases). The CDR3 sequence is 15 residues long. The V gene lost 9 bases and the J gene lost 4 bases, with 21 bases spanning the gap. Germline V gene sequence: CDR1 SGDLS, CDR2 YYNGEE. The chain's CDR3 is CATNSGNSPSDTQYF. CDR3 DNA sequence: TGTGCCACTAACTCGGGGAATTCGCCATCAGATACGCAGTATTTT.

The chain joins TRBV6-5 to TRBJ2-6; D remains unclear. The CDR3 is made up of 15 amino acids. Germline V gene data show CDR1 as MNHEY and CDR2 as SVGAGI. With 6 bases removed from V and 0 bases from J, the gap between germline ends came to 9 bases. The DNA for the CDR3 is TGTGCCAGCAGAGAGCACGTCTCTGGGGCCAACGTCCTGACTTTC. Protein product: CASREHVSGANVLTF.